A single sample gave rise to the 18 T cell receptor beta chains below, sequenced in a study of T cells in Graves' hyperthyroidism and ophthalmopathy. It was RNA transcripts that yielded the amplified TCR beta CDR3 regions. RT-PCR in the first round (using the HTBI primer set) targeted the TCR CDR3. Each CDR3 protein is one row after TCRdb ran MiXCR on the multiplex PCR reads. The data hold about 180,000 distinct CDR3 sequences, with 15% to 20% observed a single time. Material for sequencing was blood. Receptor source: a woman aged 50 to 60 with Graves' hyperthyroidism.

This clonotype was observed at least ten times. The V and J genes are TRBV5-6 and TRBJ1-1; TRBD1 might be the D (5 bases). From germline, CDR1 is SGHDT and CDR2 YYEEEE. CDR3 size: 14 residues. Trimming removed 6 bases at V and 5 bases at J, with 17 bases between. CDR3 coding DNA: TGTGCCAGCACCACGGGGCAGATTCGGACTGAAGCTTTCTTT. It codes for CASTTGQIRTEAFF. The full variable domain, completed using reference TRBV5-6 and TRBJ1-1, is DAGVTQSPTHLIKTRGQQVTLRCSPKSGHDTVSWYQQALGQGPQFIFQYYEEEERQRGNFPDRFSGHQFPNYSSELNVNALLLGDSALYLCASTTGQIRTEAFFGQGTRLTVV.

This clonotype was recorded a few times. CDR3 residues: CAFRLAPNTGELFF. In nucleotides, the CDR3 is TGTGCGTTTCGACTAGCCCCTAACACCGGGGAGCTGTTTTTT. V usage is TRBV7-6 and J usage is TRBJ2-2; 7 nucleotides agree with TRBD2. Germline V gene data show CDR1 as SGHVS and CDR2 as FNYEAQ. CDR3 length: 14 residues.

This clonotype was observed many times. The chain uses TRBV6-1 and TRBJ1-3; D gene unclear. The V and J ends lost 8 bases and 8 bases respectively, with 19 bases between them. The CDR3 extends over 14 amino acids. Germline V lookup: CDR1 MNHNS, CDR2 SASEGT. CDR3 in amino acids: CASAPTGNYYTIYF. The CDR3 region has the DNA TGTGCCAGCGCCCCCACCGGGAATTACTACACCATATATTTT.

This clonotype was found many times. This sequence joins TRBV5-1 and TRBJ1-1, with D tentatively TRBD1 (5 bases). V was cut by 4 bases and J by 4 bases, with 14 bases left in between. In germline, CDR1 is SGHRS, CDR2 YFSETQ. The CDR3 runs to 14 residues. The CDR3 spells CASSKGAEFTEAFF. The DNA of the CDR3 is TGCGCCAGCAGCAAAGGGGCGGAGTTCACTGAAGCTTTCTTT.

This clonotype was recorded at least ten times. The chain couples TRBV7-3 to TRBJ2-3; either TRBD1 or TRBD2 may fit D (5 bases each). This CDR3 spans 15 amino acids. Trimming removed 0 bases at V and 2 bases at J, with 9 bases between. Germline lookup yields CDR1 SGHTA and CDR2 FQGTGA. CDR3 sequence: CASSLTLGTTDTQYF. Written as DNA, the CDR3 is TGTGCCAGCAGCTTAACATTGGGGACCACAGATACGCAGTATTTT.

This clonotype has at least ten counts. This rearrangement joins TRBV12-3 or TRBV12-4 to TRBJ1-2, with TRBD1 as a possible D gene (5 bases). The CDR3 extends over 14 amino acids. V lost 6 bases and J lost 5, with 16 bases in between. The CDR3 sequence: CASSPGLTVYGYTF. The CDR3 DNA is TGTGCCAGCAGCCCGGGACTGACCGTTTATGGCTACACCTTC.

The table lists this clonotype with many counts. The rearrangement joins TRBV6-1 to TRBJ1-2; 7 bases map to TRBD1. With V trimmed by 4 bases and J by 3 bases, 5 bases remained unmatched. Germline-derived CDR1 and CDR2 are MNHNS and SASEGT. The CDR3 is made up of 14 amino acids. The chain's CDR3 is CASSVGTEHYGYTF. CDR3 coding DNA: TGTGCCAGCAGTGTGGGGACAGAACACTATGGCTACACCTTC.

This clonotype was found many times. The J gene is TRBJ1-1, the V gene TRBV6-2 or TRBV6-3; a possible D gene is TRBD1 (6 bases). CDR1 and CDR2 from the germline V gene are MNHEY and SVGEGT. The CDR3 has 14 residues. The V end was cut by 6 bases, the J end by 1 base, with 12 bases between. DNA of the CDR3: TGTGCCAGCAGGCAACAGGGTTCGAACACTGAAGCTTTCTTT. It encodes CASRQQGSNTEAFF.

This clonotype appeared a few times. V usage is TRBV10-2 and J usage is TRBJ1-1, with a possible D match to TRBD1 (5 bases). CDR3 length equals 13 residues. The ends were cut back, 4 bases at V and 7 bases at J, with 13 bases in the middle. The germline gives CDR1 WSHSY, CDR2 SAAADI. As DNA, the CDR3 is TGCGCCAGCAGTGGATTCCCCGACAGTGAAGCTTTCTTT. Translated, it gives CASSGFPDSEAFF.

This clonotype was detected ten times or more. This chain links TRBV20-1 with TRBJ2-5, with 12 bases lining up with TRBD2. V lost 6 bases, J lost 5 bases, and 10 bases stayed unmatched. The CDR3 has 15 residues. Germline V gives CDR1 DFQATT, CDR2 SNEGSKA (reference sequence). The CDR3 region has the DNA TGCAGTGCGGATAAACTAGCGGGGGGCCCCGAGACCCAGTACTTC. It codes for CSADKLAGGPETQYF.

The chain links TRBV2 to TRBJ2-1; 8 nucleotides agree with TRBD2. The CDR3 has 16 residues. Looked up from germline, CDR1 is SNHLY and CDR2 is FYNNEI. Trimming removed 2 bases from V and 4 bases from J; junction bases left unmatched: 7. The CDR3 nucleotides are TGTGCCAGCAGTGAACCGGGACTAGGGGGTTACAATGAGCAGTTCTTC. Protein: CASSEPGLGGYNEQFF.

This clonotype has at least ten counts. V usage is TRBV2 and J usage is TRBJ1-5; perhaps TRBD1 as D (6 bases). The CDR3 consists of 13 residues. The V gene lost 6 bases and the J gene lost 4 bases, with 10 bases spanning the gap. Germline V gene sequence: CDR1 SNHLY, CDR2 FYNNEI. The CDR3, as DNA: TGTGCCAGCAGCAGGGACACTAATCAGCCCCAGCATTTT. Translated, it gives CASSRDTNQPQHF.

Ten or more counts support this clonotype. V gene TRBV27 combines with J gene TRBJ2-7; 9 bases align to TRBD1. The CDR3 consists of 17 residues. V gave up 2 bases and J gave up 0 bases; unmatched junction bases: 8. CDR1 and CDR2 (germline): MNHEY, SMNVEV (reference sequence). CDR3 residues: CASSLLPGQGSSYEQYF. DNA of the CDR3: TGTGCCAGCAGTTTACTGCCGGGACAGGGTAGCTCCTACGAGCAGTACTTC.

V and J are TRBV6-1 and TRBJ2-7; the match to TRBD1 covers 8 bases. The CDR3 length is 16 residues. The germline CDR1 and CDR2 sequences are MNHNS and SASEGT. V dropped 5 bases and J dropped 0; count of bases not matched to a gene: 9. The CDR3: CASSLETGASSYEQYF. As DNA, the CDR3 is TGTGCCAGCAGTCTTGAGACAGGGGCCAGCTCCTACGAGCAGTACTTC.

This clonotype was counted at least ten times. The chain couples TRBV27 to TRBJ1-5; TRBD1 is a possible D gene (5 bases). V was pared by 6 bases and J by 5 bases, with 11 bases between. The length of the CDR3 is 13 residues. Germline lookup yields CDR1 MNHEY and CDR2 SMNVEV (reference sequence). Written as DNA, the CDR3 is TGTGCCAGCAGCTGGGGCGGGGATCAGCCCCAGCATTTT. Its protein is CASSWGGDQPQHF.

V usage is TRBV12-3 or TRBV12-4 and J usage is TRBJ1-1; D call uncertain. With 4 bases removed from V and 10 bases from J, the gap between germline ends came to 22 bases. The CDR3 is made up of 15 amino acids. The CDR3 spells CASSSRAGTNVRAFF. CDR3 DNA sequence: TGTGCCAGCAGTTCGAGGGCAGGAACGAATGTGCGAGCTTTCTTT.

The table lists this clonotype with a few counts. The chain couples TRBV4-1 to TRBJ1-4, with D possibly TRBD1 on 5 matching bases. Germline lookup yields CDR1 MGHRA and CDR2 YSYEKL. The CDR3 is made up of 12 amino acids. V shed 2 bases and J shed 7 bases, with 5 bases lying between them. CDR3 sequence reads: CASSQQGEKLFF. CDR3 DNA sequence: TGCGCCAGCAGCCAACAGGGTGAAAAACTGTTTTTT.

There are many counts of this clonotype. The V gene is TRBV7-9, the J gene TRBJ2-3; possible D gene TRBD1, 6 bases. This CDR3 contains 14 residues. V lost 1 base and J lost 2, with 7 bases in between. CDR1 SEHNR and CDR2 FQNEAQ come from the germline V gene (reference sequence). The DNA of the CDR3 is TGTGCCAGCAGCTTAGGGGGGCACACAGATACGCAGTATTTT. This sequence encodes CASSLGGHTDTQYF.